This TCR beta chain was sequenced for a study of blood T cells in healthy people across ages. Trimming cost V 6 bases and J 11 bases; bases outside gene matches: 18. The CDR3 sequence is 15 residues long. Germline V CDR1 and CDR2: SEHNR, FQNEAQ (reference sequence). A J-beta primer mix and a sample-barcoded 5' primer were used in a second PCR of about 7 to 12 cycles. One entry per CDR3 protein results from TCRdb running MiXCR on the 5' RACE reads. The sample holds about 640,000 distinct CDR3 sequences, approximately 30% seen once. This clonotype was seen a few times. A much larger clone sits a single nucleotide away, making a read error possible.

V usage is TRBV7-9 and J usage is TRBJ2-5; 7 bases agree with TRBD1. The sequencing sample was made of blood. This TCR came from a woman at least 80 years old in good health. The CDR3: CASSHQGGQPNEQYF. In DNA form, the CDR3 reads TGTGCCAGCAGTCATCAAGGGGGCCAGCCCAATGAGCAGTACTTC. The complete variable domain, with remaining parts taken from reference TRBV7-9 and TRBJ2-5, reads DTGVSQNPRHKITKRGQNVTFRCDPISEHNRLYWYRQTLGQGPEFLTYFQNEAQLEKSRLLSDRFSAERPKGSFSTLEIQRTEQGDSAMYLCASSHQGGQPNEQYFGPGTRLLVL.